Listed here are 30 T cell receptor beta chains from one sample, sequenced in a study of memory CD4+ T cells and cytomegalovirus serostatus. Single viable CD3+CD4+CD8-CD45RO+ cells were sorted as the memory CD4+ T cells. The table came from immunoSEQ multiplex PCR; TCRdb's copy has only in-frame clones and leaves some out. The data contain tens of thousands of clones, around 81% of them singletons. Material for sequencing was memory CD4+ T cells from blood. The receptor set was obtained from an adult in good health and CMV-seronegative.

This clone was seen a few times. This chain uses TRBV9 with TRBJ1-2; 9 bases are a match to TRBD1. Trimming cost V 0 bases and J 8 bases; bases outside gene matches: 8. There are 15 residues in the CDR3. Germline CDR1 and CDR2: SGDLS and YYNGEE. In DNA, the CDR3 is TGTGCCAGCAGCGTAGGGACAGGGGAAATCCAGGGCTACACCTTC. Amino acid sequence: CASSVGTGEIQGYTF.

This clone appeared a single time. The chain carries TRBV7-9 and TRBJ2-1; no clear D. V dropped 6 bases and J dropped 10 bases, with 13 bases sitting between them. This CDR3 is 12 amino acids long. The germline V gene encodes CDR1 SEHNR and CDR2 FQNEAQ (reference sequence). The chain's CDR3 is CASSEDGWEQFF. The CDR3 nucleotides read TGTGCCAGCAGTGAGGATGGGTGGGAGCAGTTCTTC.

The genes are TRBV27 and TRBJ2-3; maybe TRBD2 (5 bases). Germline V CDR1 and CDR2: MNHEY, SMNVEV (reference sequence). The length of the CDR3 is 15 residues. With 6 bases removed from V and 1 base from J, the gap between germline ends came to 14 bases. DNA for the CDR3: TGTGCCAGCAGCTTAGACGGACTGGGCACAGATACGCAGTATTTT. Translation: CASSLDGLGTDTQYF.

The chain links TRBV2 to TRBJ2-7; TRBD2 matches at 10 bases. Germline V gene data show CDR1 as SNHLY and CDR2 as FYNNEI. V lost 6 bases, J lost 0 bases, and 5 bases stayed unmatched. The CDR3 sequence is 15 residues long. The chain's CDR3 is CASRVTSGASYEQYF. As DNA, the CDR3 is TGTGCCAGCAGGGTCACTAGCGGGGCCTCCTACGAGCAGTACTTC.

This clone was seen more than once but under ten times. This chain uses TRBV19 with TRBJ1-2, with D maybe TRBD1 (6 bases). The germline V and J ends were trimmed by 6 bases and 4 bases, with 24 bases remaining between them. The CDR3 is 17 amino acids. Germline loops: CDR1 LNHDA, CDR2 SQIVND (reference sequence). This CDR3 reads CASRRFDRQERGYGYTF. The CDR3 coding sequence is TGTGCCAGTAGAAGATTCGACAGGCAGGAGCGGGGCTATGGCTACACCTTC.

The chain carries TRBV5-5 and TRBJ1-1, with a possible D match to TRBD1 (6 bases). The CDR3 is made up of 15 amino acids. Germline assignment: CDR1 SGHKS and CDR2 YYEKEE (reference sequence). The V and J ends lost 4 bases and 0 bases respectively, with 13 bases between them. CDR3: CASSARGQMNTEAFF. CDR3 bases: TGTGCCAGCAGCGCCAGGGGACAAATGAACACTGAAGCTTTCTTT.

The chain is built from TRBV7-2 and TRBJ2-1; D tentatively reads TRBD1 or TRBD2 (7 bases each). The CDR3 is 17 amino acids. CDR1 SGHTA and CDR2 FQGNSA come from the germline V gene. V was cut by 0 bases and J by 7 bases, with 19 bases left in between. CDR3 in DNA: TGTGCCAGCAGCTTAGCGCGGGGGAGGGGGCTGAGGAATGAGCAGTTCTTC. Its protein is CASSLARGRGLRNEQFF.

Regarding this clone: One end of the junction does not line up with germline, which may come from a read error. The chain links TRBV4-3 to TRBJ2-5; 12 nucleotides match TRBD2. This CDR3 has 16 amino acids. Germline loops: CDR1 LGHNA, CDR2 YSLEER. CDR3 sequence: CASSQALAGGQGTQYF. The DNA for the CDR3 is TGCGCCAGCAGCCAAGCACTAGCGGGGGGCCAAGGGACCCAGTACTTC.

CDR3 amino acids: CASSNRDTDTQYF. The CDR3 DNA is TGTGCCAGTAGTAACCGGGACACAGATACGCAGTATTTT. This chain connects TRBV19 to TRBJ2-3, with D tentatively TRBD2 (5 bases). The CDR3 has 13 residues. CDR1 is LNHDA and CDR2 is SQIVND in the germline V gene (reference sequence). Between the trimmed V and J ends, which lost 4 bases and 2 bases, there was a span of 7 bases. The full variable domain, its missing parts supplied by reference TRBV19 and TRBJ2-3, is DGGITQSPKYLFRKEGQNVTLSCEQNLNHDAMYWYRQDPGQGLRLIYYSQIVNDFQKGDIAEGYSVSREKKESFPLTVTSAQKNPTAFYLCASSNRDTDTQYFGPGTRLTVL.

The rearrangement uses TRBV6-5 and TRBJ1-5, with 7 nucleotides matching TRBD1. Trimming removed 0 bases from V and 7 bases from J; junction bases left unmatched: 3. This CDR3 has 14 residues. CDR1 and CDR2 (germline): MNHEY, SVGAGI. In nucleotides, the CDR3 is TGTGCCAGCAGTTACTCTACACAGGGGCAGCCCCAGCATTTT. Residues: CASSYSTQGQPQHF.

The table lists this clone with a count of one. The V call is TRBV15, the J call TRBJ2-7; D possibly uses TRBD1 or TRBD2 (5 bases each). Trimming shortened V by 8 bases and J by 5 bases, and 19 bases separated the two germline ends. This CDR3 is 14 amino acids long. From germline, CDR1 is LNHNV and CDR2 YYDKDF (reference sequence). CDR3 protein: CATARDVRSDEQYF. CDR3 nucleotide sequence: TGTGCCACCGCTAGGGACGTCCGGTCTGACGAGCAGTACTTC.

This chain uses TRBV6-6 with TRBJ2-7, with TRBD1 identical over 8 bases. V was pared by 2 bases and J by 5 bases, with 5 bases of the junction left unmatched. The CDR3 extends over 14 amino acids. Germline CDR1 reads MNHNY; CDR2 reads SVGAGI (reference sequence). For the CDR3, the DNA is TGTGCCAGCAGTTACCAGGGGGCGGGAAACGAGCAGTACTTC. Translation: CASSYQGAGNEQYF.

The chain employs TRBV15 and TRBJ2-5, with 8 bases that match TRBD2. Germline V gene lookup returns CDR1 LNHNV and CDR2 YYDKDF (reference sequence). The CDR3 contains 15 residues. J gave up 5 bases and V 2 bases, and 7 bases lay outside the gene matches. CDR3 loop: CATSRSGGARETQYF. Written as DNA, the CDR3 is TGTGCCACCAGCAGATCCGGGGGGGCCCGGGAGACCCAGTACTTC.

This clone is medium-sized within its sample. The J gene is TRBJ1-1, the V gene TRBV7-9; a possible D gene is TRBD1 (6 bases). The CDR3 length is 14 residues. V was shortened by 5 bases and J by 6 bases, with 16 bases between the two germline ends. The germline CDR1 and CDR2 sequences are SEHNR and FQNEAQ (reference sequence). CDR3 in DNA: TGTGCCAGCAGCAGCCTGACAGGTCTCTCTGAAGCTTTCTTT. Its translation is CASSSLTGLSEAFF.

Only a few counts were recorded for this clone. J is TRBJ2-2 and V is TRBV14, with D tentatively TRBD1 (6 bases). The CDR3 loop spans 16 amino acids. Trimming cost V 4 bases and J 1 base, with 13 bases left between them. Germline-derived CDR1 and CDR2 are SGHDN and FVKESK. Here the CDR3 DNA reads TGTGCCAGCAGCCGCGGACAGATATTGAACACCGGGGAGCTGTTTTTT. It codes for CASSRGQILNTGELFF.

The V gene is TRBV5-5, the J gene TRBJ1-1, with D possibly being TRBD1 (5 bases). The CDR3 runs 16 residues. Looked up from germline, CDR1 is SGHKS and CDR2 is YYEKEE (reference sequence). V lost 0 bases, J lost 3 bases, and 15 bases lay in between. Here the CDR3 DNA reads TGTGCCAGCAGCTTGGCCTGGGGAGGACAAGACACTGAAGCTTTCTTT. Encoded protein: CASSLAWGGQDTEAFF.

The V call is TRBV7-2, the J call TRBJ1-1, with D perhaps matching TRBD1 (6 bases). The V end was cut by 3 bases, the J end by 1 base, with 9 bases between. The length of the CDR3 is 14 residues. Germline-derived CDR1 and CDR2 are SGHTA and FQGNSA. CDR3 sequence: CASSFRGQNTEAFF. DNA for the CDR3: TGTGCCAGCAGCTTCCGGGGGCAGAACACTGAAGCTTTCTTT.

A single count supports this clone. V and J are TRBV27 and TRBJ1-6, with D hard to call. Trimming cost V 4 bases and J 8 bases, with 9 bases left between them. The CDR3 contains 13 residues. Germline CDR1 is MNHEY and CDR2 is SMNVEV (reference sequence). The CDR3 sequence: CASSWGWDSPLHF. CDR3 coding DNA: TGTGCCAGCAGTTGGGGTTGGGATTCACCCCTCCACTTT.

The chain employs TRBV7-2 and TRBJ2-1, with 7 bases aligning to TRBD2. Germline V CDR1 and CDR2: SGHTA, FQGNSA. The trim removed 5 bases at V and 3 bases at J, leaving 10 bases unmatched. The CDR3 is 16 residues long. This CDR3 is CASSLYLAGNYNEQFF. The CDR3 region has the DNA TGTGCCAGCAGCCTTTACTTAGCGGGTAACTACAATGAGCAGTTCTTC.

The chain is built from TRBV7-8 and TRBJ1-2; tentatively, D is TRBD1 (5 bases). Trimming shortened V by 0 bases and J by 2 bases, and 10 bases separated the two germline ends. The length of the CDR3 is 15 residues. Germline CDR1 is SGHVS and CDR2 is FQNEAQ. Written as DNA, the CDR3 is TGTGCCAGCAGCTTAGCCGGAGGGGCCAACTATGGCTACACCTTC. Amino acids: CASSLAGGANYGYTF.

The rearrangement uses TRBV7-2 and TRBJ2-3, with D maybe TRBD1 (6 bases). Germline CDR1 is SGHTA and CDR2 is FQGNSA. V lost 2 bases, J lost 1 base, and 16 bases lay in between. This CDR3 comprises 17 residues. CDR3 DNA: TGTGCCAGCAGCTTAACCATTAGGACAGCGGGCACAGATACGCAGTATTTT. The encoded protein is CASSLTIRTAGTDTQYF. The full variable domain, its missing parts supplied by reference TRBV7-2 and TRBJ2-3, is GAGVSQSPSNKVTEKGKDVELRCDPISGHTALYWYRQSLGQGLEFLIYFQGNSAPDKSGLPSDRFSAERTGGSVSTLTIQRTQQEDSAVYLCASSLTIRTAGTDTQYFGPGTRLTVL.

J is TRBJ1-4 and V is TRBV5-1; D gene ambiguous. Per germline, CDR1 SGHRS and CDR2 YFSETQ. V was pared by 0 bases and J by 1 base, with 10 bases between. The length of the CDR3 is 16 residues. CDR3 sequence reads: CASSLGIGGTNEKLFF. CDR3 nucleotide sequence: TGCGCCAGCAGCTTGGGGATCGGCGGAACTAATGAAAAACTGTTTTTT.

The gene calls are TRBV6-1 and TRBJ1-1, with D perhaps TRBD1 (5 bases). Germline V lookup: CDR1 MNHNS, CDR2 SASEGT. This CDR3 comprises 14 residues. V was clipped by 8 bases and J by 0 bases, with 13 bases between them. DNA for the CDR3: TGTGCCAGCGGGGTGAGCAGGGTGAACACTGAAGCTTTCTTT. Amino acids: CASGVSRVNTEAFF.

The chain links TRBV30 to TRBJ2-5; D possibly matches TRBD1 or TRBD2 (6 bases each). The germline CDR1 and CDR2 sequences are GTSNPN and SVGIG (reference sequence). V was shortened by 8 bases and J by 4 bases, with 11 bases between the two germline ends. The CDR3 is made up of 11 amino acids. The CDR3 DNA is TGTGCCCGAGGGGGGTCAGAGACCCAGTACTTC. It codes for CARGGSETQYF.

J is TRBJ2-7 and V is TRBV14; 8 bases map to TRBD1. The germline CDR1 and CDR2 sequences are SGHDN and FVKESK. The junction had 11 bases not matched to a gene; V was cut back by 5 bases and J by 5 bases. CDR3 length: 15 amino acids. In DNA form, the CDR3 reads TGTGCCAGCAGCGTCCCAGGGGGCTTTTTCCACGAGCAGTACTTC. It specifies CASSVPGGFFHEQYF.

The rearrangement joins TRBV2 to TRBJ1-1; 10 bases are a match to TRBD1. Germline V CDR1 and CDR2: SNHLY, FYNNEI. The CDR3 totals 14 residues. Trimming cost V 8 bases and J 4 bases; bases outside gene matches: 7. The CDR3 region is CASGGQGLVTEAFF. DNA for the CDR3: TGTGCCAGCGGGGGACAGGGGTTGGTCACTGAAGCTTTCTTT.

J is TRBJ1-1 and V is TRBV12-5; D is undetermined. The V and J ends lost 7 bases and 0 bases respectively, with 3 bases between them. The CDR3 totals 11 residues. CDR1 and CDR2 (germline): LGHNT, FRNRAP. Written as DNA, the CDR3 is TGTGCTAGTGCCTTGAACACTGAAGCTTTCTTT. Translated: CASALNTEAFF.

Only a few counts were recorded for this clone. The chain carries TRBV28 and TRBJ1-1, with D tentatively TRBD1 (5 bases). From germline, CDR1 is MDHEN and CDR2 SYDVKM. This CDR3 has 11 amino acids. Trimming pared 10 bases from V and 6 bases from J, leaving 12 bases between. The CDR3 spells CAIRGESEAFF. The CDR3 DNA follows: TGTGCCATACGGGGGGAATCTGAAGCTTTCTTT.

As DNA, the CDR3 is TGTGCCAGCACCGCTGGGCCCGAAGGGGCTTTCTTT. Translated, it gives CASTAGPEGAFF. The genes are TRBV13 and TRBJ1-1; D is uncertain. The CDR3 is 12 amino acids. The germline gives CDR1 PRHDT, CDR2 FYEKMQ (reference sequence). V was pared by 7 bases and J by 11 bases, with 17 bases between.

As DNA, the CDR3 is TGTGCCAGCAGTTTCTTGGGAGATACGCAGTATTTT. Protein sequence: CASSFLGDTQYF. The chain carries TRBV27 and TRBJ2-3, with D uncertain. V gave up 3 bases and J gave up 5 bases, with 6 bases separating them. The length of the CDR3 is 12 residues. Germline CDR1 and CDR2: MNHEY and SMNVEV (reference sequence).